This TCR beta chain was found in a study of Tregs in tolerant kidney transplant recipients. Study results and limitations: Few patients were studied, so findings need validation in larger groups.

CDR1 SNHLY and CDR2 FYNNEI come from the germline V gene. Trimming stripped 4 bases from V and 0 bases from J, with 9 bases between. The CDR3 loop spans 14 amino acids. Details on this clone: What it recognizes is unknown.

The nonmyeloablative bone marrow transplants came from related graft donors, with transient mixed chimerism. Sequencing used immunoSEQ multiplex PCR; TCRdb keeps in-frame clones, though not all of them. The sample lists roughly 86,000 clones; 93% were seen once. The sample in question was CD4+ T cells from blood (PBMCs), obtained 12 months after the transplant. The receptor was isolated from a human patient who received a combined kidney and bone marrow transplant. T cells may partly derive from the graft donor. V and J are TRBV2 and TRBJ1-1; weak D call: TRBD1 (6 bases). The CDR3 here is CASSVQGMNTEAFF. The CDR3 bases are TGTGCCAGCAGTGTTCAGGGGATGAACACTGAAGCTTTCTTT.